The 5 T cell receptor beta chains reported below all come from one sample, sequenced in a study of OX40 agonist ivuxolimab in advanced cancers. The table came from immunoSEQ multiplex PCR; TCRdb's copy has only in-frame clones and leaves some out. The data contain under 50,000 clones, about 80% of them seen just once; the ten biggest clones take up roughly 10%. Specimen: CD4+ or CD8+ T cells sorted from blood, collected in a trial of the OX40 agonist ivuxolimab. These receptors all come from an adult with an advanced solid tumor such as melanoma, head and neck, liver or kidney cancer.

This clone occurred once. The chain carries TRBV6-5 and TRBJ2-2, with D unclear. This CDR3 spans 11 amino acids. Trimming removed 6 bases at V and 4 bases at J, with 3 bases between. The germline V gene encodes CDR1 MNHEY and CDR2 SVGAGI. The CDR3 nucleotides read TGTGCCAGCAGGGGCACCGGGGAGCTGTTTTTT. Its protein is CASRGTGELFF.

The chain recombines TRBV2 with TRBJ2-3; D possibly corresponds to TRBD1 (6 bases). The V gene's germline CDR1 is SNHLY and CDR2 FYNNEI. V was shortened by 4 bases and J by 2 bases, with 13 bases between the two germline ends. The CDR3 is 15 amino acids. The CDR3 coding sequence is TGTGCCAGCAGTGGGGTGGGGGCCAACACAGATACGCAGTATTTT. Its protein product is CASSGVGANTDTQYF.

The chain is built from TRBV9 and TRBJ2-7, with 10 bases lining up with TRBD2. CDR3 length equals 15 residues. CDR1 and CDR2 (germline): SGDLS, YYNGEE. Losses at the gene ends were 0 bases for V and 3 bases for J; bases not matched to a gene: 3. CDR3 coding DNA: TGTGCCAGCAGCGTAGAACTAGCGGGAATCTACGAGCAGTACTTC. It codes for CASSVELAGIYEQYF.

The chain carries TRBV21-1 and TRBJ2-7; the table's D call, TRBD1, was not checked against the DNA. TRBV21-1 is classified as a pseudogene. The CDR3 totals 16 residues. CDR3 in amino acids: CASTHPRTGLGYEQYF. The CDR3 DNA reads TGTGCCAGCACCCACCCCAGGACAGGCCTCGGCTACGAGCAGTACTTC.

The chain employs TRBV19 and TRBJ2-1; TRBD1 aligns across 8 bases. The CDR3 contains 17 residues. Germline assignment: CDR1 LNHDA and CDR2 SQIVND (reference sequence). V lost 4 bases to trimming and J lost 4 bases; unmatched junction nucleotides: 12. In DNA form, the CDR3 reads TGTGCCAGTAGTAAAACCGGGACAGGTGCGGCGTACAATGAGCAGTTCTTC. Encoded protein: CASSKTGTGAAYNEQFF.